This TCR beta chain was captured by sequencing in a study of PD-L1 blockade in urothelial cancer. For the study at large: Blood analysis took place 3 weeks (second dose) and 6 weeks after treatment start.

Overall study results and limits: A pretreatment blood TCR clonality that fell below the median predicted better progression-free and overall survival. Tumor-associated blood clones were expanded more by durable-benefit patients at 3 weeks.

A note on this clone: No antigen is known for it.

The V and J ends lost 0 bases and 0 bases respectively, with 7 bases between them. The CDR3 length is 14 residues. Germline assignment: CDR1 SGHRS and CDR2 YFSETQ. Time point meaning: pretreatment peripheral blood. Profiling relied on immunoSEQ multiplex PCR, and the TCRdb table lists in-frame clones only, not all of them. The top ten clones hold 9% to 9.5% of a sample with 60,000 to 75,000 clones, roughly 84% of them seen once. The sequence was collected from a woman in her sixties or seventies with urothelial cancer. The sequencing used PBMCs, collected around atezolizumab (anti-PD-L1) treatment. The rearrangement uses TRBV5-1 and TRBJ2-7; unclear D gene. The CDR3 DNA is TGCGCCAGCAGCTTGGAGAGTAACTCCTACGAGCAGTACTTC. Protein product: CASSLESNSYEQYF.